Sequencing of this TCR beta chain was carried out in a study of T cell responses to AZD1222 COVID-19 vaccine. From germline, CDR1 is LGHDT and CDR2 YNNKEL (reference sequence). Unmatched junction bases numbered 6, after V lost 5 bases and J lost 0 bases. This CDR3 has 16 amino acids. Turning to this clone: The sample carries other DNA sequences with the same CDR3.

Method: immunoSEQ multiplex PCR; TCRdb's copy keeps in-frame clones and lacks some. The sample yields about 120,000 clones, approximately 90% seen once. This clonotype originated in an adult who received the AZD1222 COVID-19 vaccine. V gene TRBV3-1 (or the pseudogene TRBV3-2) combines with J gene TRBJ2-2, with 7 bases matching TRBD1. The specimen comprised peripheral blood, sampled 28 days after the second AZD1222 dose. In nucleotides, the CDR3 is TGTGCCAGCAGCTTACAGACAGGGCCGAACACCGGGGAGCTGTTTTTT. This gives the protein CASSLQTGPNTGELFF.